These T cell receptor beta chains were read from a single sample in a study of blood T cell repertoires in COVID-19. Using immunoSEQ multiplex PCR, the repertoire was profiled, and TCRdb retains in-frame clones only, with some absent. The sample lists over 200,000 clones; roughly 87% were seen once. The sequencing sample was made of PBMCs or T cells enriched from blood (not recorded which). The source is a man aged 18 to 30 with acute COVID-19. The conserved cysteine and the conserved F or W are not part of the CDR3 here. The order of the fields is CDR3 protein, V gene, CDR3 length, J gene.

ASSGAPGDTMDGYT TRBV2 14 TRBJ1-2
ASSFEGRRTGELF TRBV11-2 13 TRBJ2-2
ASSSDWSSYNEQF TRBV7-7 13 TRBJ2-1
ASSQPGRDTEAF TRBV27 12 TRBJ1-1
ATTLGTGSYEQY TRBV6-5 12 TRBJ2-7
ASTDTGQETQY TRBV2 11 TRBJ2-5
ASSDGTGGNTEAF TRBV6-1 13 TRBJ1-1
ASSSPDTTYEQY TRBV7-9 12 TRBJ2-7
ASSPGLQSSYEQY TRBV9 13 TRBJ2-7
ASSWTATDTQY TRBV7-3 11 TRBJ2-3
ASSLGQGLGQPQH TRBV28 13 TRBJ1-5
ATSDPTYTGELF TRBV24-1 12 TRBJ2-2
ASSFPTGGNEQF TRBV27 12 TRBJ2-1
ASSFQGANTEAF TRBV7-9 12 TRBJ1-1
ASSQRRHQPQH TRBV28 11 TRBJ1-5
ASSEGVSGRFYTDTQY TRBV25-1 16 TRBJ2-3
ASSSFRQGGSGANVLT TRBV7-9 16 TRBJ2-6
ASSQGAGHNQPQH TRBV4-1 13 TRBJ1-5
ASREAEVSGNTIY TRBV4-2 13 TRBJ1-3
ASSEGAGGPDTQY TRBV2 13 TRBJ2-3
ATSDSTLSGRETDTQY TRBV24-1 16 TRBJ2-3
ASSPDHPREAYNEQF TRBV18 15 TRBJ2-1
AVYTGELF TRBV12-3/TRBV12-4 8 TRBJ2-2
AWRDRGPSPLH TRBV30 11 TRBJ1-6
ASSLSPAGDSNQPQH TRBV28 15 TRBJ1-5
ASSETPGRSNYGYT TRBV5-4 14 TRBJ1-2
ASSAPVSALTDTQY TRBV9 14 TRBJ2-3
ASSIGRGNYGYT TRBV19 12 TRBJ1-2
ASSVNRGNTEAF TRBV25-1 12 TRBJ1-1
ASSSGLDREQY TRBV5-1 11 TRBJ2-7
ASRSPTGTTEAF TRBV7-3 12 TRBJ1-1
ASSQDRQGQGDEQF TRBV4-3 14 TRBJ2-1
ASSSSRQGAIPGEQF TRBV5-1 15 TRBJ2-1
ASSEGLAEGNEQF TRBV6-4 13 TRBJ2-1
SAGDREEITNEKLF TRBV20-1 14 TRBJ1-4
ASSARRGSGANVLT TRBV9 14 TRBJ2-6
ATSIGLAGTGELF TRBV15 13 TRBJ2-2
AWSGSGAYEQY TRBV30 11 TRBJ2-7
ASSYDGGNNQPQH TRBV6-5 13 TRBJ1-5
ASSLGTDYSNQPQH TRBV5-1 14 TRBJ1-5
ASSKTSGNQETQY TRBV19 13 TRBJ2-5
ASSPSEGAKNIQY TRBV3-1/TRBV3-2 13 TRBJ2-4
ASALAGPGDTQY TRBV7-9 12 TRBJ2-3